The subject of this entry is one T cell receptor beta chain. Its target is not known. The time point denotes: week 11, during vaccination. Every vaccine dose comprised 300 ug of mutant IDH1 20-mer peptide plus topical imiquimod. In every donor, the tumor was a new WHO grade 3 or 4 IDH1-mutant, ATRX-lost astrocytoma. The method was immunoSEQ multiplex PCR; TCRdb's version includes in-frame clones alone and lacks a portion of them. The table has tens of thousands of clones, around 85% seen once. Germline-derived CDR1 and CDR2 are SGHNT and YYREEE (reference sequence). The CDR3 runs to 14 residues. V gave up 4 bases and J gave up 4 bases, with 11 bases separating them. This sample is drawn from a study of a mutant IDH1 vaccine in newly diagnosed glioma. Study-level information: Of treated patients, around 60% were men and about 38% women, averaging roughly 40 years. Study results and limitations: Pseudoprogression appeared unlinked to shifts in leading peripheral T cell clonotypes.

Sequencing was performed on PBMCs, taken from a glioma patient whose treatment included an IDH1 peptide vaccine. The chain employs TRBV5-4 and TRBJ1-4; a weak D match, TRBD1 (5 bases). The TCR comes from a woman between 50 and 59 years old with glioma. The CDR3 protein is CASSPDSRNEKLFF. In nucleotides, the CDR3 is TGTGCCAGCAGCCCCGACAGCCGTAATGAAAAACTGTTTTTT.